These 18 T cell receptor beta chains share one sample of origin, sequenced in a study of blood T cell repertoires in COVID-19. Clones were read by immunoSEQ multiplex PCR, and TCRdb kept only the in-frame ones, dropping some. The table lists about 150,000 clones, 84% of them singletons. The sample consisted of peripheral blood. The receptors stem from a man between 65 and 85 years old with acute or convalescent COVID-19.

The chain has TRBV3-1 (or the pseudogene TRBV3-2) and TRBJ2-7; tentative D call: TRBD1 (5 bases). The ends were cut back, 0 bases at V and 5 bases at J, with 11 bases in the middle. The germline V gene encodes CDR1 LGHDT and CDR2 YNNKEL (reference sequence). The CDR3 spans 14 residues. The CDR3 here is CASSQDPGSDEQYF. CDR3 DNA sequence: TGTGCCAGCAGCCAAGATCCAGGGTCTGACGAGCAGTACTTC.

The chain joins TRBV5-1 to TRBJ1-5; 7 nucleotides agree with TRBD1. Trimming removed 0 bases from V and 0 bases from J; junction bases left unmatched: 0. The CDR3 is made up of 15 amino acids. The germline CDR1 and CDR2 sequences are SGHRS and YFSETQ. The CDR3 here is CASSLGDSSNQPQHF. The DNA for the CDR3 is TGCGCCAGCAGCTTGGGGGACAGTAGCAATCAGCCCCAGCATTTT.

The J gene is TRBJ1-5, the V gene TRBV5-1; tentatively, D is TRBD1 (5 bases). Deletions cut 0 bases from V and 1 base from J, with 8 bases between. Looked up from germline, CDR1 is SGHRS and CDR2 is YFSETQ. This CDR3 comprises 15 residues. The CDR3 reads CASSLDGGSNQPQHF. The CDR3 DNA is TGCGCCAGCAGCTTGGATGGGGGGAGCAATCAGCCCCAGCATTTT.

V is TRBV5-1 and J is TRBJ2-2; TRBD1 matches at 8 bases. CDR1 and CDR2 from the germline V gene are SGHRS and YFSETQ. CDR3 length equals 15 residues. V gave up 2 bases and J gave up 5 bases; unmatched junction bases: 5. CDR3: CASSLTGTGTGELFF. In DNA, the CDR3 is TGCGCCAGCAGCTTAACAGGGACAGGTACCGGGGAGCTGTTTTTT.

The CDR3 DNA reads as TGTGCCAGCAGCTTAATTGGACTAGCGGGATACAATGAGCAGTTCTTC. It encodes CASSLIGLAGYNEQFF. This rearrangement joins TRBV7-2 to TRBJ2-1, with 12 bases fitting TRBD2. This CDR3 spans 16 amino acids. The V gene's germline CDR1 is SGHTA and CDR2 FQGNSA. The junction had 3 bases not matched to a gene; V was cut back by 2 bases and J by 4 bases. The variable domain in full, completed from reference TRBV7-2 and TRBJ2-1, reads GAGVSQSPSNKVTEKGKDVELRCDPISGHTALYWYRQSLGQGLEFLIYFQGNSAPDKSGLPSDRFSAERTGGSVSTLTIQRTQQEDSAVYLCASSLIGLAGYNEQFFGPGTRLTVL.

The chain combines TRBV27 with TRBJ1-6; possible D gene TRBD1, 6 bases. V was pared by 3 bases and J by 7 bases, with 16 bases between. This CDR3 contains 16 residues. The germline CDR1 and CDR2 sequences are MNHEY and SMNVEV (reference sequence). Here the CDR3 reads CASSFFLQGGNSPLHF. CDR3 in DNA: TGTGCCAGCAGTTTTTTCCTACAGGGTGGGAATTCACCCCTCCACTTT.

CDR3 loop: CASSLVPDSGTNEKLFF. CDR3 coding DNA: TGTGCCAGCAGCTTAGTCCCAGACAGTGGGACTAATGAAAAACTGTTTTTT. The V gene is TRBV7-9, the J gene TRBJ1-4, with a weak D call TRBD1 (5 bases). This CDR3 comprises 17 residues. Germline CDR1 is SEHNR and CDR2 is FQNEAQ (reference sequence). The germline V and J ends were trimmed by 1 base and 2 bases, with 14 bases remaining between them.

This chain links TRBV6-5 with TRBJ1-2; 12 bases agree with TRBD1. V dropped 4 bases and J dropped 4; count of bases not matched to a gene: 4. The CDR3 has 15 residues. The germline V gene encodes CDR1 MNHEY and CDR2 SVGAGI. The CDR3 DNA is TGTGCCAGCAGTTCGCCGGGACAGGGGGCCTATGGCTACACCTTC. The encoded protein is CASSSPGQGAYGYTF.

The chain couples TRBV2 to TRBJ2-7; TRBD2 matches at 10 bases. The CDR3 covers 15 residues. From germline, CDR1 is SNHLY and CDR2 FYNNEI. Trimming removed 3 bases from V and 5 bases from J; junction bases left unmatched: 7. The CDR3 loop reads CASSEGSSGRHEQYF. The CDR3 DNA follows: TGTGCCAGCAGTGAGGGTAGTAGCGGGAGGCACGAGCAGTACTTC.

The rearrangement links TRBV19 to TRBJ2-6; D remains unclear. Germline V gene data show CDR1 as LNHDA and CDR2 as SQIVND (reference sequence). V was cut by 1 base and J by 0 bases, with 13 bases left in between. CDR3 length equals 18 residues. The CDR3 sequence is CASSIVSNPSSGANVLTF. The CDR3, as DNA: TGTGCCAGTAGTATAGTGAGTAACCCAAGCTCTGGGGCCAACGTCCTGACTTTC.

This clone has a single count. The genes are TRBV19 and TRBJ2-3; TRBD2 agrees at 7 bases. V gave up 3 bases and J gave up 14 bases; unmatched junction bases: 8. This CDR3 comprises 12 residues. Germline V gene data show CDR1 as LNHDA and CDR2 as SQIVND (reference sequence). CDR3 bases: TGTGCCAGTAGTATCGTTGGGGACTATAGGTATTTT. Protein: CASSIVGDYRYF.

The CDR3 loop is CASSLDDSGRIPRYF. CDR3 coding DNA: TGCGCCAGCAGCTTGGACGACTCTGGTAGGATCCCAAGGTACTTC. This rearrangement joins TRBV5-1 to TRBJ2-7; D remains ambiguous. Per germline, CDR1 SGHRS and CDR2 YFSETQ. The CDR3 covers 15 residues. V lost 0 bases to trimming and J lost 12 bases, with 22 bases between them.

This clone was detected ten times or more. The rearrangement links TRBV19 to TRBJ1-6, with 10 nucleotides matching TRBD1. The CDR3 consists of 14 residues. Looked up from germline, CDR1 is LNHDA and CDR2 is SQIVND (reference sequence). With V trimmed by 7 bases and J by 8 bases, 5 bases remained unmatched. The CDR3 DNA is TGTGCCAGTACCTCCGGGACAGGGGATTCACCCCTCCACTTT. Translating gives CASTSGTGDSPLHF.

The J gene is TRBJ1-4, the V gene TRBV4-2; D might be TRBD1 (5 bases). Trimming removed 1 base from V and 7 bases from J, with 13 bases in between. Germline loops: CDR1 LGHNA, CDR2 YNFKEQ. The CDR3 totals 15 residues. The CDR3 coding sequence is TGTGCCAGCAGCCAAGTTCCAGGGCTTTCTGAAAAACTGTTTTTT. It encodes CASSQVPGLSEKLFF.

The chain has TRBV5-1 and TRBJ2-5, with TRBD2 identical over 7 bases. The trim removed 1 base at V and 5 bases at J, leaving 11 bases unmatched. This CDR3 comprises 16 residues. The V gene's germline CDR1 is SGHRS and CDR2 YFSETQ. The CDR3 spells CASSLRSGLRGETQYF. CDR3 coding DNA: TGCGCCAGCAGCTTGAGGTCGGGACTAAGAGGTGAGACCCAGTACTTC.

V gene TRBV11-3 combines with J gene TRBJ1-2; weak D call: TRBD1 (5 bases). CDR1 is SGHNT and CDR2 is YENEEA in the germline V gene. This CDR3 contains 18 residues. V was pared by 0 bases and J by 5 bases, with 22 bases between. This chain's CDR3 is CASSLEPGLGWGIYGYTF. The CDR3 bases are TGTGCCAGCAGCTTAGAGCCGGGACTAGGGTGGGGAATATATGGCTACACCTTC.

This chain joins TRBV5-1 and TRBJ1-6, with TRBD1 as a possible D gene (5 bases). CDR3 length: 14 residues. CDR1 is SGHRS and CDR2 is YFSETQ in the germline V gene. V lost 3 bases to trimming and J lost 8 bases, with 12 bases between them. The CDR3: CASSWGRVDSPLHF. The CDR3 DNA sequence: TGCGCCAGCAGCTGGGGCAGGGTTGATTCACCCCTCCACTTT.

This clone was counted a single time. The rearrangement uses TRBV10-2 and TRBJ2-2; unclear D gene. V was shortened by 7 bases and J by 4 bases, with 13 bases between the two germline ends. The germline CDR1 and CDR2 sequences are WSHSY and SAAADI. The CDR3 contains 14 residues. The DNA of the CDR3 is TGCGCCAGCACAAGTACTACAATCACCGGGGAGCTGTTTTTT. It encodes CASTSTTITGELFF.